This T cell receptor (beta chain) came from a study of blood T cell repertoires in COVID-19. The overall study: The study drew acute and convalescent COVID-19 samples from the United States, Italy and Spain.

Trimming took 3 bases from V and 4 from J; bases not matched to a gene: 12. This CDR3 is 17 amino acids long. CDR1 is LGHNA and CDR2 is YSLEER in the germline V gene. TCRdb's copy holds only in-frame clones and misses some; the assay was immunoSEQ multiplex PCR. Found here are 200,000 to 300,000 clones, roughly 86% of them singletons; the top ten hold less than 3%. The sequence was obtained from a woman aged 18-29 years who had recovered from COVID-19. This rearrangement joins TRBV4-3 to TRBJ2-3; 8 nucleotides line up with TRBD2. Source material: PBMCs or T cells enriched from blood (not recorded which). DNA of the CDR3: TGCGCCAGCAGCCACGTTCGACGGGGGGGCCAGTCAGATACGCAGTATTTT. Protein sequence: CASSHVRRGGQSDTQYF.